The clone carrying this T cell receptor (beta chain) was seen repeatedly, ten times or more. These data come from a study of T-cell reconstitution after alpha-beta-depleted transplantation in children. Unique molecular identifiers were used to barcode this TCRbeta library. TCRdb ran MiXCR on the PCR reads and lists one entry per CDR3 protein. The repertoire holds roughly 89,000 distinct CDR3 sequences, with approximately 12% as singletons. The receptor was isolated from a human donor who donated a stem cell graft to a child with inherited bone marrow failure. The sample consisted of PBMCs from the stem cell graft donor, taken from the stem cell graft.

The CDR3 coding sequence is TGTGCCAGCAGTTCTACTTCTCCCTCGGGACAGGGGGCATCCGAGCAGTACTTC. It specifies CASSSTSPSGQGASEQYF. The chain couples TRBV6-5 to TRBJ2-7, with TRBD1 matching over 12 bases. Trimming cost V 4 bases and J 6 bases; bases outside gene matches: 16. From germline, CDR1 is MNHEY and CDR2 SVGAGI. The CDR3 is 18 amino acids.